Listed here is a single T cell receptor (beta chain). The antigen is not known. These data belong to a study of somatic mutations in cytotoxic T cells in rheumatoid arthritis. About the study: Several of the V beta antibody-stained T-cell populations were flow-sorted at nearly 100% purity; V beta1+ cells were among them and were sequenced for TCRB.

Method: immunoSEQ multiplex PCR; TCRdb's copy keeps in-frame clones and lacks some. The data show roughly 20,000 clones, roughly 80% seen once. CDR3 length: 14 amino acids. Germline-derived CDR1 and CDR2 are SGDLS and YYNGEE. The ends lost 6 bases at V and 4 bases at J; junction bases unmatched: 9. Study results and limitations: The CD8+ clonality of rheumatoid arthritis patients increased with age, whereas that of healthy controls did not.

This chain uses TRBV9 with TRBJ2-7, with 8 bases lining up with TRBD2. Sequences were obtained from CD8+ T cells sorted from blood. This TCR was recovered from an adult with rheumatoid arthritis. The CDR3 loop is CASNRGREDYEQYF. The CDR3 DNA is TGTGCCAGCAACCGGGGGCGGGAGGATTACGAGCAGTACTTC.